This T cell receptor (beta chain) is drawn from a study of human T cells and chemical hapten exposure. Across the whole study: Cases of alopecia areata, totalis or universalis occurred in a predominantly female patient group.

As to time point: patch test 3, about 24 weeks after DPC sensitization. As to treatment: therapeutic diphenylcyclopropenone sensitization with weekly scalp DPC. General study findings and limits: Versus controls, expanded TCRs had significantly more large CDR3 similarity clusters.

There are a few counts of this clonotype. Its matching antigen is unknown. The CDR3 spans 16 residues. Germline assignment: CDR1 MGHRA and CDR2 YSYEKL. Trimming removed 2 bases at V and 6 bases at J, with 17 bases between. TCRdb itself ran the RACE reads through MiXCR, one entry per CDR3 protein. Altogether 150,000 to 200,000 distinct CDR3 sequences are present, about 27% being singletons, with the ten largest covering around 2.3%. The chain is built from TRBV4-1 and TRBJ2-1, with a possible D match to TRBD2 (5 bases). This material consisted of whole blood, taken in connection with sensitization to the hapten diphenylcyclopropenone (DPC). The clonotype originates from a young woman with alopecia areata. Some clones in this sample may be carry-over from other donors' samples. The CDR3 protein is CASSQRIGGKVNEQFF. DNA for the CDR3: TGCGCCAGCAGCCAAAGGATAGGAGGAAAAGTCAATGAGCAGTTCTTC.